Sequencing of this T cell receptor (beta chain) was carried out in a study of OX40 agonist ivuxolimab in advanced cancers. The overall study: It was ivuxolimab, an agonistic anti-OX40 (CD134) antibody, that patients were treated with.

TCRdb's table, derived via immunoSEQ multiplex PCR, lists solely in-frame clones and lacks some. Of about 69,000 clones in the sample, about 85% were seen once. Study-level points and caveats: More expanded clones were found, on average, in CD8+ than in CD4+ T cells.

On this clone: Antigen unknown.

The TCR sequence derives from an adult with an advanced solid tumor such as melanoma, head and neck, liver or kidney cancer. The material sequenced was CD4+ or CD8+ T cells sorted from blood, taken in a trial of the OX40 agonist ivuxolimab.

CDR3 in amino acids: CATSRGLQGPYEQYF. In DNA form, the CDR3 reads TGTGCCACCAGCAGAGGATTACAGGGGCCCTACGAGCAGTACTTC. J is TRBJ2-7 and V is TRBV15, with 7 bases that match TRBD1. The CDR3 extends over 15 amino acids. Germline V gene sequence: CDR1 LNHNV, CDR2 YYDKDF (reference sequence). Losses at the gene ends were 1 base for V and 2 bases for J; bases not matched to a gene: 5.